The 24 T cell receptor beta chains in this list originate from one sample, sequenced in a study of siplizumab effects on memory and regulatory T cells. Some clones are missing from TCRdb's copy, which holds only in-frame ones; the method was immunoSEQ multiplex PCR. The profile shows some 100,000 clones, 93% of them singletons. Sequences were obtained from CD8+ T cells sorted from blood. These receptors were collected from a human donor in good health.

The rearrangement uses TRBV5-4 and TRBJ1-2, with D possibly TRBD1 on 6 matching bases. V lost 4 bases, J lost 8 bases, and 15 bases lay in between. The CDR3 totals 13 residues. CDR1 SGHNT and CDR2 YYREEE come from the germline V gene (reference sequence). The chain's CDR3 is CASSPDTGPGYTF. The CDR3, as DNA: TGTGCCAGCAGCCCAGATACAGGGCCCGGCTACACCTTC. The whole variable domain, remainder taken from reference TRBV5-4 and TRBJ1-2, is ETGVTQSPTHLIKTRGQQVTLRCSSQSGHNTVSWYQQALGQGPQFIFQYYREEENGRGNFPPRFSGLQFPNYSSELNVNALELDDSALYLCASSPDTGPGYTFGSGTRLTVV.

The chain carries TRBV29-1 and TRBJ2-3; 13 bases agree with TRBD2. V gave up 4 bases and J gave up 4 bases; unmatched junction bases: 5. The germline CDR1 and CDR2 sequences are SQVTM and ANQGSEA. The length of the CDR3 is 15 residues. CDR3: CSVARTSGGSDTQYF. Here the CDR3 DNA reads TGCAGCGTTGCCCGGACTAGCGGGGGTTCAGATACGCAGTATTTT.

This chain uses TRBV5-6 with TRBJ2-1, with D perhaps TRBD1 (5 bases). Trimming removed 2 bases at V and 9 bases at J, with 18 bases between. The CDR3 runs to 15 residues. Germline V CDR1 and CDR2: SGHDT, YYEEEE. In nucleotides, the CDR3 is TGTGCCAGCAGCTTCCCCAGGGTAGGGATCTTTGAGCAGTTCTTC. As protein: CASSFPRVGIFEQFF.

The CDR3 spells CASSSHPELAGREGETQYF. For the CDR3, the DNA is TGTGCCAGCAGCTCCCATCCCGAGCTAGCGGGACGCGAGGGGGAGACCCAGTACTTC. The chain is built from TRBV7-9 and TRBJ2-5, with TRBD2 identical over 9 bases. V shed 4 bases and J 5 bases; nucleotides not matched to a gene: 20. Germline V lookup: CDR1 SEHNR, CDR2 FQNEAQ (reference sequence). The CDR3 extends over 19 amino acids.

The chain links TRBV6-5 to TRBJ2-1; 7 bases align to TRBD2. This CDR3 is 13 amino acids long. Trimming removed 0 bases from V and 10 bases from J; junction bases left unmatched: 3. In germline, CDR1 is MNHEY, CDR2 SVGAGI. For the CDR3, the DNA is TGTGCCAGCAGTTACTCGATGGGAGGGGAGCAGTTCTTC. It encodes CASSYSMGGEQFF.

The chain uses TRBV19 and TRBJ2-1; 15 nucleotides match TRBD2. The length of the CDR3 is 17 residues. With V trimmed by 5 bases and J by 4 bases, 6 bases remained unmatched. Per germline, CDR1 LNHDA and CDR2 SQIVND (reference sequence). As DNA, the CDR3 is TGTGCCAGTAGTCGGACTAGCGGGGGGGTTGGTTACAATGAGCAGTTCTTC. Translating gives CASSRTSGGVGYNEQFF.

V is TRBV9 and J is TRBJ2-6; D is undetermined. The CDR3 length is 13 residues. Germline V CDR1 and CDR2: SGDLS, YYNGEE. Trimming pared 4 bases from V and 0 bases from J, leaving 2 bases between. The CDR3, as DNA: TGTGCCAGCAGCACCTCTGGGGCCAACGTCCTGACTTTC. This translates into CASSTSGANVLTF.

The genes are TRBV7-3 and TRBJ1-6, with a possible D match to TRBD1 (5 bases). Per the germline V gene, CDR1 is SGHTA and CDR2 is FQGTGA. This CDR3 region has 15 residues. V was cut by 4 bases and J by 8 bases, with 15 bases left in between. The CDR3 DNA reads TGTGCCAGCAGCTCACAGGTCCCGACGGATTCACCCCTCCACTTT. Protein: CASSSQVPTDSPLHF.

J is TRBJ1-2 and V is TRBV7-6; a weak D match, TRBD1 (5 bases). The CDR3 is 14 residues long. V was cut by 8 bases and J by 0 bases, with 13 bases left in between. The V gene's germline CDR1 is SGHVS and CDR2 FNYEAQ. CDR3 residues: CASGPSTANYGYTF. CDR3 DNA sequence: TGTGCCAGCGGTCCATCGACAGCTAACTATGGCTACACCTTC.

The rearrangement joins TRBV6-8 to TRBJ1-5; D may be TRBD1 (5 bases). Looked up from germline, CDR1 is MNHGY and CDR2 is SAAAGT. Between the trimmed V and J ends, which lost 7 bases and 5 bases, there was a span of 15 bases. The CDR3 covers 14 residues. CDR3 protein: CASIQGVRDQPQHF. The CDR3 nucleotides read TGTGCCAGCATCCAAGGGGTAAGGGATCAGCCCCAGCATTTT.

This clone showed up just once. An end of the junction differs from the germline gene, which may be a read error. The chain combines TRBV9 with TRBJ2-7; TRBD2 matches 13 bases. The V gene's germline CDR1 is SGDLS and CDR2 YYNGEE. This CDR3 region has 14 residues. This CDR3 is CASRPPGLAGPLDF. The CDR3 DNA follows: TGTGCCAGCAGACCTCCGGGACTAGCGGGGCCTCTGGACTTC.

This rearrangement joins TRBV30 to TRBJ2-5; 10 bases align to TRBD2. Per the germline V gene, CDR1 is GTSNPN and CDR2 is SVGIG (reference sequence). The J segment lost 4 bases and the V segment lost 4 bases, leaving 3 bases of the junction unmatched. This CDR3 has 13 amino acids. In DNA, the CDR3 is TGTGCCTGGAAAAGACTAGCGGGAGAGACCCAGTACTTC. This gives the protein CAWKRLAGETQYF.

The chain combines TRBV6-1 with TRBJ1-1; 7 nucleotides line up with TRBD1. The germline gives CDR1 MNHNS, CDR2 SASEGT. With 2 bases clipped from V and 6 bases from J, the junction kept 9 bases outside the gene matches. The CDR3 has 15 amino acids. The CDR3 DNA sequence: TGTGCCAGCAGTGAATGGGAGGGGGCGGTCTCTGAAGCTTTCTTT. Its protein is CASSEWEGAVSEAFF.

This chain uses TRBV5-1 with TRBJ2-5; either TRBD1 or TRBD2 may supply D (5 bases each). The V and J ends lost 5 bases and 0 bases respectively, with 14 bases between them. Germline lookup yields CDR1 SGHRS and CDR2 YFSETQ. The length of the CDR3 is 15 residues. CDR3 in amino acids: CASRPTERYQETQYF. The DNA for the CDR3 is TGCGCCAGCAGACCGACAGAGCGGTACCAAGAGACCCAGTACTTC.

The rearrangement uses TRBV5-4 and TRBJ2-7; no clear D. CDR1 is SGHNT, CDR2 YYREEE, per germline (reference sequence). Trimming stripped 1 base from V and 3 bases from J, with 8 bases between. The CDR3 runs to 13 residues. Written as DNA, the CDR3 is TGTGCCAGCAGCTTGACAGTTCTCTACGAGCAGTACTTC. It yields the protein CASSLTVLYEQYF.

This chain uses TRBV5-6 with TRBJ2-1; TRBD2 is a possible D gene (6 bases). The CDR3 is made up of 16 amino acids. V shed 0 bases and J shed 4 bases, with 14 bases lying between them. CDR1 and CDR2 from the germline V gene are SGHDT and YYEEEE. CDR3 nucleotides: TGTGCCAGCAGCTTGGCGGGACTGACCGGGTACAATGAGCAGTTCTTC. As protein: CASSLAGLTGYNEQFF.

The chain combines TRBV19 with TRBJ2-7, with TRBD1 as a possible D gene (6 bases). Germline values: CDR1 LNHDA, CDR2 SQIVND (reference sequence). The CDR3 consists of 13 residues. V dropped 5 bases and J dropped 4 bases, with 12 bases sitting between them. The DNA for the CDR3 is TGTGCCAGTAGTCCCGGGACACTGTACGAGCAGTACTTC. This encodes CASSPGTLYEQYF.

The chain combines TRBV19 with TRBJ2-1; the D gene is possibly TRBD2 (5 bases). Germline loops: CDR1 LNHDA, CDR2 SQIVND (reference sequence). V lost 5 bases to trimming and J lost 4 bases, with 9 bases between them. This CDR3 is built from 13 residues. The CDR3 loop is CASSLAVYNEQFF. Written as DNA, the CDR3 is TGTGCCAGTAGTCTAGCCGTATACAATGAGCAGTTCTTC.

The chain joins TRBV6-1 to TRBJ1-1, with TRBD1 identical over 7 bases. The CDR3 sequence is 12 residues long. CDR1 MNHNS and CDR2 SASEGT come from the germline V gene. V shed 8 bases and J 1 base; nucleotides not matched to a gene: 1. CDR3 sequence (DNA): TGTGCCAGCCAGGGGGAGAACACTGAAGCTTTCTTT. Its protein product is CASQGENTEAFF.

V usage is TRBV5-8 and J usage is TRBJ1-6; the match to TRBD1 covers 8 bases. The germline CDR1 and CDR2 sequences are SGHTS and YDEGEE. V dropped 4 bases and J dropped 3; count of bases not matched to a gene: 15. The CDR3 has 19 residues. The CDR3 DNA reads TGTGCCAGCAGCGAGGCCCACAGGGGGAGGCAGATCTATAATTCACCCCTCCACTTT. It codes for CASSEAHRGRQIYNSPLHF.

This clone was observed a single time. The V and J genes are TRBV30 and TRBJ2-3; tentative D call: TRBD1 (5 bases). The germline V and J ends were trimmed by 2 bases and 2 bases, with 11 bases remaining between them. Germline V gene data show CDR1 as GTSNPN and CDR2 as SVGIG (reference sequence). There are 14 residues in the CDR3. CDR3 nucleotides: TGTGCCTGGAGTTCGGCAGGGCCCACAGATACGCAGTATTTT. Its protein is CAWSSAGPTDTQYF. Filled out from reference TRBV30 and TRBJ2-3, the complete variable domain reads SQTIHQWPATLVQPVGSPLSLECTVEGTSNPNLYWYRQAAGRGLQLLFYSVGIGQISSEVPQNLSASRPQDRQFILSSKKLLLSDSGFYLCAWSSAGPTDTQYFGPGTRLTVL.

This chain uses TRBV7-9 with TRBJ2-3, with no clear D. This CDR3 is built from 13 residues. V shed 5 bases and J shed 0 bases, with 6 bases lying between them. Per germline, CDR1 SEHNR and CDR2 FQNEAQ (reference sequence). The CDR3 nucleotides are TGTGCCAGCAGCCATTTGAGCACAGATACGCAGTATTTT. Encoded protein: CASSHLSTDTQYF.

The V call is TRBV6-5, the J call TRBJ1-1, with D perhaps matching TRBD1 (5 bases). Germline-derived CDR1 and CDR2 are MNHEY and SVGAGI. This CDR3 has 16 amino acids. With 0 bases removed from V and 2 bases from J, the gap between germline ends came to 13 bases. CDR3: CASSYSGGRGNTEAFF. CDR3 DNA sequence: TGTGCCAGCAGTTACTCGGGGGGGAGGGGCAACACTGAAGCTTTCTTT.

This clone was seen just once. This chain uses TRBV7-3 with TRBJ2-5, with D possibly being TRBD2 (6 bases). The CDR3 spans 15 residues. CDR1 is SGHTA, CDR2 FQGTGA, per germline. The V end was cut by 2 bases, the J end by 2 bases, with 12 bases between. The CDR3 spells CASSLGGGAQETQYF. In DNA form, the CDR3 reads TGTGCCAGCAGCTTAGGTGGCGGGGCTCAAGAGACCCAGTACTTC.